This T cell receptor beta chain was identified during a study of T-cell reconstitution after alpha-beta-depleted transplantation in children. The CDR3 is 15 residues long. Per the germline V gene, CDR1 is MNHEY and CDR2 is SMNVEV (reference sequence). Trimming cost V 3 bases and J 3 bases, with 15 bases left between them. General study points: Several patients had high TCRbeta diversity at day 60; it came from surviving recipient T cells and thymic progenitors.

Unique molecular identifiers tagged the TCRbeta library. MiXCR, applied by TCRdb to the PCR reads, yields one record per CDR3 protein. The repertoire consists of some 460,000 distinct CDR3 sequences, with 15% to 20% occurring once and the leading ten covering under 30%. Note on this clonotype: Its antigen is not known.

The V call is TRBV27, the J call TRBJ2-7; D might be TRBD2 (5 bases). The input for sequencing was PBMCs, mostly from graft donor cells, taken 360 days after TCRalphabeta/CD19-depleted stem cell transplant. The TCR was taken from a boy in the first two years of life who had a stem cell transplant for Wiskott-Aldrich syndrome, so the T cells may come from the graft donor. Here the CDR3 reads CASSFTHRDVYEQYF. In DNA form, the CDR3 reads TGTGCCAGCAGTTTCACCCATCGGGATGTCTACGAGCAGTACTTC.